These 15 T cell receptor beta chains originate from one sample sequenced in a study of vaccination and CD4 T cells after COVID-19. Each CDR3 protein is one row after TCRdb ran MiXCR on the PCR reads. The table has about 21,000 distinct CDR3 sequences, 50% to 60% seen once; the top ten hold 0.8% to 1%. The sample in question was CD4+ T cells from blood, obtained before SARS-CoV-2 vaccination. Receptors were obtained from a human donor who had recovered from COVID-19.

This clonotype was observed a handful of times. The CDR3 DNA reads TGTGCCAGCAGTTGGACAGGGACTAACACCGGGGAGCTGTTTTTT. It translates to CASSWTGTNTGELFF. The chain combines TRBV2 with TRBJ2-2, with 8 bases lining up with TRBD1. The CDR3 loop spans 15 amino acids. Germline values: CDR1 SNHLY, CDR2 FYNNEI. V lost 5 bases to trimming and J lost 2 bases; unmatched junction nucleotides: 4.

The CDR3 DNA reads TGCAGTGCTAGGCGTTATAGCAATCAGCCCCAGCATTTT. Translated, it gives CSARRYSNQPQHF. The rearrangement uses TRBV20-1 and TRBJ1-5; no firm D call. The CDR3 runs 13 residues. Germline V gene data show CDR1 as DFQATT and CDR2 as SNEGSKA (reference sequence). Trimming took 3 bases from V and 0 from J, leaving 6 bases between them.

The CDR3: CASSSPTSGETQYF. The CDR3 region has the DNA TGTGCCAGCAGTTCCCCGACTAGCGGCGAGACCCAGTACTTC. The rearrangement joins TRBV28 to TRBJ2-5, with TRBD2 matching over 9 bases. V was pared by 4 bases and J by 5 bases, with 5 bases of the junction left unmatched. The CDR3 loop spans 14 amino acids. The germline gives CDR1 MDHEN, CDR2 SYDVKM. Full variable domain (outside the CDR3, taken from reference TRBV28 and TRBJ2-5): DVKVTQSSRYLVKRTGEKVFLECVQDMDHENMFWYRQDPGLGLRLIYFSYDVKMKEKGDIPEGYSVSREKKERFSLILESASTNQTSMYLCASSSPTSGETQYFGPGTRLLVL.

This chain joins TRBV19 and TRBJ1-5; TRBD1 matches at 10 bases. J lost 0 bases, V lost 5 bases, and 10 bases had no gene match. The CDR3 is 18 amino acids. The V gene's germline CDR1 is LNHDA and CDR2 SQIVND (reference sequence). CDR3 nucleotide sequence: TGTGCCAGTAGTCACGGACAGGGGGGCCTCGGTAGCAATCAGCCCCAGCATTTT. It is translated as CASSHGQGGLGSNQPQHF.

The chain has TRBV19 and TRBJ1-1, with D unresolved. V was shortened by 10 bases and J by 2 bases, with 11 bases between the two germline ends. The CDR3 totals 12 residues. Germline V gene data show CDR1 as LNHDA and CDR2 as SQIVND (reference sequence). The CDR3 loop is CANFLLNTEAFF. CDR3 DNA sequence: TGTGCCAATTTCCTGTTAAACACTGAAGCTTTCTTT.

This clonotype appeared a few times. V gene TRBV20-1 combines with J gene TRBJ2-7; the match to TRBD1 covers 10 bases. The length of the CDR3 is 13 residues. The V gene's germline CDR1 is DFQATT and CDR2 SNEGSKA (reference sequence). Trimming removed 8 bases from V and 7 bases from J; junction bases left unmatched: 11. The chain's CDR3 is CSSNRGQGSEQYF. In nucleotides, the CDR3 is TGCAGTTCTAACAGGGGACAGGGGAGTGAGCAGTACTTC.

J is TRBJ2-5 and V is TRBV20-1; D tentatively fits TRBD1 or TRBD2 (5 bases each). Germline CDR1 and CDR2: DFQATT and SNEGSKA (reference sequence). With 3 bases removed from V and 0 bases from J, the gap between germline ends came to 11 bases. This CDR3 is built from 14 residues. CDR3 coding DNA: TGCAGTGCTAGTTCCGAGGGGTACCAAGAGACCCAGTACTTC. It specifies CSASSEGYQETQYF.

Here the CDR3 DNA reads TGTGCCAGCAGTTACGGGACGTACACAGATACGCAGTATTTT. Amino acids: CASSYGTYTDTQYF. The rearrangement joins TRBV6-5 to TRBJ2-3; D could derive from TRBD1 or TRBD2 (5 bases each). CDR3 size: 14 residues. Germline CDR1 and CDR2: MNHEY and SVGAGI. V was trimmed by 2 bases and J by 2 bases, leaving 8 bases between them.

V usage is TRBV4-3 and J usage is TRBJ2-3; 8 bases line up with TRBD2. V was pared by 5 bases and J by 3 bases, with 10 bases of the junction left unmatched. The germline CDR1 and CDR2 sequences are LGHNA and YSLEER. This CDR3 is 16 amino acids long. CDR3 in DNA: TGCGCCAGCAGCTCCGGAGCGGGAGTGAGGACAGATACGCAGTATTTT. Amino acids: CASSSGAGVRTDTQYF.

The chain is built from TRBV28 and TRBJ2-2; 8 bases are shared with TRBD1. The germline gives CDR1 MDHEN, CDR2 SYDVKM. Trimming removed 3 bases from V and 8 bases from J; junction bases left unmatched: 17. The CDR3 extends over 18 amino acids. CDR3 coding DNA: TGTGCCAGCAGTTTGAGGCTACGGTGGTCAGGGGGCGGTGGGGAGCTGTTTTTT. Protein: CASSLRLRWSGGGGELFF.

This clonotype was counted only a few times. This chain links TRBV20-1 with TRBJ2-5; 7 bases map to TRBD2. The CDR3 consists of 14 residues. The germline CDR1 and CDR2 sequences are DFQATT and SNEGSKA (reference sequence). Germline trimming cut 3 bases from V and 2 bases from J; bases unmatched to any gene: 6. The CDR3 DNA sequence: TGCAGTGCTAGGGCGGGAGTGTTACAAGAGACCCAGTACTTC. This codes for CSARAGVLQETQYF.

The rearrangement uses TRBV6-2 or TRBV6-3 and TRBJ2-3, with 12 bases identical to TRBD2. V gave up 3 bases and J gave up 6 bases; unmatched junction bases: 7. Germline V lookup: CDR1 MNHEY, CDR2 SVGEGT. The CDR3 runs to 16 residues. CDR3 in DNA: TGTGCCAGCAGTTATGGTCGACTAGCGGGAGTGGATACGCAGTATTTT. It translates to CASSYGRLAGVDTQYF.

The chain joins TRBV7-2 to TRBJ1-5; D uncertain. V shed 5 bases and J shed 3 bases, with 8 bases lying between them. CDR1 is SGHTA and CDR2 is FQGNSA in the germline V gene. The CDR3 has 13 amino acids. In DNA form, the CDR3 reads TGTGCCAGCAGCCGTACTCTCAATCAGCCCCAGCATTTT. Its protein is CASSRTLNQPQHF.

This clonotype has a handful of counts. This chain joins TRBV6-1 and TRBJ1-2; perhaps TRBD1 as D (6 bases). The CDR3 is 15 amino acids. CDR1 is MNHNS and CDR2 is SASEGT in the germline V gene. The V gene lost 6 bases and the J gene lost 5 bases, with 19 bases spanning the gap. The CDR3 loop is CASRVPGGPRYGYTF. For the CDR3, the DNA is TGTGCCAGCAGGGTACCCGGGGGGCCCCGATATGGCTACACCTTC.

This clonotype was observed a handful of times. The gene calls are TRBV10-3 and TRBJ1-5; unclear D gene. The CDR3 length is 13 residues. CDR1 is ENHRY and CDR2 is SYGVKD in the germline V gene. Deletions cut 11 bases from V and 4 bases from J, with 15 bases between. This CDR3 reads CAFPPEANQPQHF. The CDR3 nucleotides are TGTGCCTTTCCCCCGGAGGCGAATCAGCCCCAGCATTTT.